This TCR beta chain was found in a study of spatial heterogeneity in lung cancer. Sample time point: sample taken at primary tumor resection. General study findings and limits: Tracking of tumor mutation counts was seen in expanded intratumoral alpha and beta TCR counts.

This clonotype showed up just a few times. Its specificity is unknown. Sequence at one end of the junction differs from germline and may be a read error. TCRdb re-called the 5' RACE reads through MiXCR, storing one row per CDR3 protein. Of fewer than 30,000 distinct CDR3 sequences in the sample, roughly 6.9% were seen once. The clonotype comes from a male donor with early-stage non-small cell lung cancer. Sequencing was performed on lung tumor tissue, taken at surgery.

Here the CDR3 reads CIARDQGATDTQYF. CDR3 DNA: TGCATTGCTAGAGATCAGGGGGCCACAGATACGCAGTATTTT. The genes are TRBV20-1 and TRBJ2-3, with 8 bases lining up with TRBD1. CDR1 is DFQATT, CDR2 SNEGSKA, per germline (reference sequence). The CDR3 covers 14 residues.